This entry describes one TCR beta chain. The data stem from a study of T cells in Graves' hyperthyroidism and ophthalmopathy. The CDR3 has 16 residues. V shed 1 base and J shed 3 bases, with 14 bases lying between them. Germline V lookup: CDR1 KGHSH, CDR2 LQKENI. Regions amplified from RNA transcripts were the TCR beta CDR3 regions. First-round RT-PCR with HTBI primers amplified the TCR CDR3 region. Using its own MiXCR run on the multiplex PCR reads, TCRdb lists one record per CDR3 protein. Of roughly 750,000 distinct CDR3 sequences in the sample, roughly 15% were seen once. Sequenced input: blood. The chain is built from TRBV18 and TRBJ2-3, with D possibly TRBD2 on 6 matching bases. The sequence was collected from a man aged 18 to 30 with Graves' hyperthyroidism. DNA of the CDR3: TGTGCCAGCTCACCACTTGCTAGCGAAGTAACAGATACGCAGTATTTT. Residues: CASSPLASEVTDTQYF.